The rows below give T cell receptor beta chains drawn from one sample of a study of blood T cell repertoires in COVID-19. TCRdb's copy holds only in-frame clones and misses some; the assay was immunoSEQ multiplex PCR. The sample contains 650,000 to 800,000 clones, approximately 90% of which appear only once. Sequenced material: peripheral blood. These receptors were taken from a woman aged 18-35 years with acute or convalescent COVID-19. Both conserved end residues are part of each CDR3. D genes are given only for firm matches. The size field is filled for only some rows; it gives once, few, many or a size class.

j_call	clone_size	d_call	v_call	cdr3_nt	cdr3_aa
TRBJ1-2	-	TRBD1	TRBV19	TGTGCCAGTAGGGCGACAGGGGGGAACTATGGCTACACCTTC	CASRATGGNYGYTF
TRBJ2-7	-	TRBD1	TRBV6-2/TRBV6-3	TGTGCCAGCAGTTATGGTGGGACAGGGGTCTACGAGCAGTACTTC	CASSYGGTGVYEQYF
TRBJ2-5	-	TRBD2	TRBV29-1	TGCAGCGTTGAAACTAGCGGGAACCGCCAAGAGACCCAGTACTTC	CSVETSGNRQETQYF
TRBJ1-4	-	TRBD1	TRBV5-8	TGTGCCAGCAGCTTGGGACAGGGCGATGCAACTAATGAAAAACTGTTTTTT	CASSLGQGDATNEKLFF
TRBJ2-1	-	TRBD2	TRBV11-3	TGTGCCAGCAGCTTAGATAGCGGGGGGGCAACCTACAATGAGCAGTTCTTC	CASSLDSGGATYNEQFF
TRBJ2-3	-	-	TRBV19	TGTGCCAGTAGCCCTGGACAGCCTTTCACAGATACGCAGTATTTT	CASSPGQPFTDTQYF
TRBJ1-2	-	-	TRBV30	TGTGCCTGGAGGCCCTCCGGGGTAACTGGCTACACCTTC	CAWRPSGVTGYTF
TRBJ2-5	-	-	TRBV7-2	TGTGCCAGCAGCCCTCTAGAGACCCAGTACTTC	CASSPLETQYF
TRBJ1-1	-	-	TRBV7-2	TGTGCCAGCAGCTCCCGGGGGGGGGTGAGCACTGAAGCTTTCTTT	CASSSRGGVSTEAFF
TRBJ1-4	-	TRBD1	TRBV27	TGTGCCAGCAGTGGATCCCAACAGGGGACTAATGAAAAACTGTTTTTT	CASSGSQQGTNEKLFF
TRBJ1-2	-	-	TRBV11-2	TGTGCCAGCAGCTCCCCAATGGCCGGGAACTATGGCTACACCTTC	CASSSPMAGNYGYTF
TRBJ1-2	-	-	TRBV28	TGTGCCAGCAGCTCTCCGGGCTATGGCTACACCTTC	CASSSPGYGYTF
TRBJ1-2	-	-	TRBV5-6	TGTGCCAGCAGCGGGGGGTTATTAAAGAATGGCTACACCTTC	CASSGGLLKNGYTF
TRBJ1-2	once	-	TRBV9	TGTGCCAGCAGCGTACGTGAGAGGGAAGCTAACTATGGCTACACCTTC	CASSVREREANYGYTF
TRBJ2-3	-	TRBD2	TRBV3-1/TRBV3-2	TGTGCCAGCAGCCAGGCGGGGGGCCACACAGATACGCAGTATTTT	CASSQAGGHTDTQYF
TRBJ1-1	-	TRBD1	TRBV5-4	TGTGCCAGCAGTCTACCGACAGGGAGGAACACTGAAGCTTTCTTT	CASSLPTGRNTEAFF
TRBJ2-3	-	-	TRBV7-2	TGTGCCAGCAGCTTAGTTCAGGGTAGGAGCACAGATACGCAGTATTTT	CASSLVQGRSTDTQYF
TRBJ2-1	-	TRBD2	TRBV9	TGTGCCAGCAGCGTCCTGGCTGTGAGCGGCGGGGGTGAGCAGTTCTTC	CASSVLAVSGGGEQFF
TRBJ1-2	-	-	TRBV5-1	TGCGCCAGCAGCTTGGCCCGGGGGGAGGATGGCTACACCTTC	CASSLARGEDGYTF
TRBJ1-1	-	-	TRBV27	TGTGCCAGCAGTATGGCCTACACCTCTCGGGCTGAAGCTTTCTTT	CASSMAYTSRAEAFF
TRBJ2-1	-	-	TRBV11-2	TGTGCCAGCAGCTTAGAGGCAGGGGCGCCAAACAATGAGCAGTTCTTC	CASSLEAGAPNNEQFF
TRBJ2-2	-	TRBD1	TRBV24-1	TGTGCCATCCGGACAGGTGGGACCGGGGAGCTGTTTTTT	CAIRTGGTGELFF
TRBJ2-5	-	-	TRBV21-1	TGTGCCAGCAGCAAGGACAGGGGCTACCAAGAGACCCAGTACTTC	CASSKDRGYQETQYF
TRBJ1-5	-	-	TRBV24-1	TGTGCCACCAGCAGGGGCAATCAGCCCCAGCATTTT	CATSRGNQPQHF
TRBJ1-1	-	TRBD1	TRBV19	TGTGCCAGTAGTAGGGTTGGGACAGTAAACACTGAAGCTTTCTTT	CASSRVGTVNTEAFF
TRBJ1-2	-	-	TRBV5-8	TGTGCCAGCAGCTTAGACAGCGAGTATGGCTACACCTTC	CASSLDSEYGYTF
TRBJ2-2	-	TRBD1	TRBV9	TGTGCCAGCAGCCCCCGTCAGGGGGTCGGGGAGCTGTTTTTT	CASSPRQGVGELFF
TRBJ1-1	-	-	TRBV4-2	TGTGCCAGCAGCCCCGGGACAAAGAACACTGAAGCTTTCTTT	CASSPGTKNTEAFF
TRBJ1-2	-	TRBD1	TRBV5-5	TGTGCCAGCAGCTTTCTACGGACAGGGGCGTATGGCTACACCTTC	CASSFLRTGAYGYTF
TRBJ1-1	-	-	TRBV18	TGTGCCAGCTCACCTGAGGGGGTTGGGGGCACTGAAGCTTTCTTT	CASSPEGVGGTEAFF
TRBJ2-7	-	TRBD2	TRBV6-6	TGTGCCAGCAACGAGCTGGGGCTAGCGGGGCCCTACGAGCAGTACTTC	CASNELGLAGPYEQYF
TRBJ1-2	-	TRBD1	TRBV6-2/TRBV6-3	TGTGCCAGCAGCCTTGAACAGGGGAGGTGGAAATCCTACACCTTC	CASSLEQGRWKSYTF
TRBJ1-3	-	-	TRBV10-2	TGCGCCAGCTGGGCCGGAAACACCATATATTTT	CASWAGNTIYF
TRBJ1-2	-	-	TRBV6-6	TGTGCCAGCAGGGGTCGACAGGTGGATGGCTACACCTTC	CASRGRQVDGYTF
TRBJ2-1	once	TRBD1	TRBV5-1	TGCGCCAGCAGCTCAAGGACAGGGGCCTACAATGAGCAGTTCTTC	CASSSRTGAYNEQFF
TRBJ2-3	few	TRBD1	TRBV19	TGTGCCAGTAGTATCCCACCATCCGGGACAGGGTTGACAGATACGCAGTATTTT	CASSIPPSGTGLTDTQYF
TRBJ1-5	-	-	TRBV27	TGTGCCAGCAGTTTCGGCCAGGGGAAGGATCAGCCCCAGCATTTT	CASSFGQGKDQPQHF
TRBJ1-1	-	-	TRBV10-3	TGTGCCATCAGTGGGGACACCCTGGGCACTGAAGCTTTCTTT	CAISGDTLGTEAFF
TRBJ1-3	few	TRBD1	TRBV18	TGTGCCAGCTCACCGCCGACAGGGGAGTCTGGAAACACCATATATTTT	CASSPPTGESGNTIYF
TRBJ2-7	-	-	TRBV29-1	TGCAGCGTCGCGGGCCTCCGGGGAGTGGGCTACGAGCAGTACTTC	CSVAGLRGVGYEQYF
TRBJ1-5	-	-	TRBV7-2	TGTGCCAGCAGCTCGACGGGGATTAGCAATCAGCCCCAGCATTTT	CASSSTGISNQPQHF
TRBJ2-1	-	-	TRBV27	TGTGCCAGCGGAAAGCCAACTATCGGACTCACCCCGTTCTTCTCCTACAATGAGCAGTTCTTC	CASGKPTIGLTPFFSYNEQFF
TRBJ2-6	once	-	TRBV5-1	TGCGCCAGCAGCTTGGTCAAAACAGGGCTTGGGGCCAACGTCCTGACTTTC	CASSLVKTGLGANVLTF
TRBJ1-2	-	-	TRBV29-1	TGCAGCGGCGGGGGTACAGGGAACGGCTACACCTTC	CSGGGTGNGYTF
TRBJ2-1	-	-	TRBV5-5	TGTGCCAGCAGCTTGATAGGGGAGGGACACCCGGAAAATGAGCAGTTCTTC	CASSLIGEGHPENEQFF
TRBJ2-7	-	TRBD2	TRBV6-2/TRBV6-3	TGTGCCAGCAGTTACGAGCGGGCGGGGGCCTACGAGCAGTACTTC	CASSYERAGAYEQYF
TRBJ1-6	-	-	TRBV5-1	TGCGCCAGCAGCCCCGGGGGGCGAAGTAACAATTCACCCCTCCACTTT	CASSPGGRSNNSPLHF
TRBJ2-6	-	-	TRBV14	TGTGCCAGCAGCCAGGATGGACAGTCCTGGGCCAACGTCCTGACTTTC	CASSQDGQSWANVLTF
TRBJ1-1	-	TRBD1	TRBV6-5	TGTGCCAGCCTAACAGGGGGAAACACTGAAGCTTTCTTT	CASLTGGNTEAFF
TRBJ1-2	-	-	TRBV5-4	TGTGCCAGCAGCCAGGTAAAGTTCAGGGGCTATGGCTACACCTTC	CASSQVKFRGYGYTF
TRBJ2-1	-	TRBD1	TRBV7-9	TGTGCCAGCAGCGCCGGGACAGGGGTCTACAATGAGCAGTTCTTC	CASSAGTGVYNEQFF
TRBJ1-2	once	-	TRBV14	TGTGCCAGCAGCCTCGGGATCTATGGCTACACCTTC	CASSLGIYGYTF
TRBJ1-2	-	-	TRBV4-2	TGTGCCAGCAGCCAGCCTGATCTCGGGTCCTATGGCTACACCTTC	CASSQPDLGSYGYTF
TRBJ2-1	-	TRBD2	TRBV7-9	TGTGCCAGCAGCTTAGGGACTAGCGATTACAATGAGCAGTTCTTC	CASSLGTSDYNEQFF
TRBJ2-1	-	-	TRBV12-5	TGTGCTAGTGGCACACCTACAGGGTTCTCCTACAATGAGCAGTTCTTC	CASGTPTGFSYNEQFF
TRBJ2-7	-	-	TRBV6-2/TRBV6-3	TGTGCCAGCAGTAACCCCACGGGTAAATACTACGAGCAGTACTTC	CASSNPTGKYYEQYF
TRBJ1-1	-	TRBD1	TRBV5-4	TGTGCCAGCAGCTACGGACAGGGTATTTCTGAAGCTTTCTTT	CASSYGQGISEAFF
TRBJ1-2	-	TRBD1	TRBV27	TGTGCCAGCAGTCCAGGGGGAGCTAACTATGGCTACACCTTC	CASSPGGANYGYTF
TRBJ2-7	-	TRBD2	TRBV11-2	TGTGCCAGCAGCCTGCCGCTAGCGGGACTCTCCTACGAGCAGTACTTC	CASSLPLAGLSYEQYF